This passage covers 21 T cell receptor beta chains from one sample sequenced in a study of OX40 agonist ivuxolimab in advanced cancers. The method was immunoSEQ multiplex PCR; TCRdb's version includes in-frame clones alone and lacks a portion of them. The sample contains tens of thousands of clones, approximately 86% of which appear only once. Here the sequenced sample was CD4+ or CD8+ T cells sorted from blood, taken in a trial of the OX40 agonist ivuxolimab. The receptors were sampled from an adult with an advanced solid tumor such as melanoma, head and neck, liver or kidney cancer.

The chain employs TRBV6-4 and TRBJ1-6; D call uncertain. Trimming stripped 4 bases from V and 7 bases from J, with 8 bases between. CDR3 length: 13 residues. Germline V gives CDR1 MRHNA, CDR2 SNTAGT. The CDR3 DNA follows: TGTGCCAGCAGTGGTGGCTTAAATTCACCCCTCCACTTT. Protein product: CASSGGLNSPLHF.

The V call is TRBV11-2, the J call TRBJ1-1, with 8 nucleotides matching TRBD1. The CDR3 has 14 residues. The V gene end was trimmed by 5 bases and the J gene end by 0 bases; junction bases not matched to a gene: 2. Germline V gene data show CDR1 as SGHAT and CDR2 as FQNNGV. The CDR3 protein is CASSRDRMNTEAFF. CDR3 sequence (DNA): TGTGCCAGCAGCCGGGACAGGATGAACACTGAAGCTTTCTTT.

This clone has just a few counts. The chain links TRBV19 to TRBJ2-3, with 8 bases identical to TRBD2. Trimming cost V 6 bases and J 4 bases; bases outside gene matches: 9. CDR1 and CDR2 (germline): LNHDA, SQIVND (reference sequence). This CDR3 is 15 amino acids long. CDR3 in amino acids: CASSGRGGRADTQYF. Written as DNA, the CDR3 is TGTGCCAGTAGCGGGCGCGGGGGGCGCGCAGATACGCAGTATTTT.

V usage is TRBV10-3 and J usage is TRBJ2-3, with 7 bases fitting TRBD1. The trim removed 5 bases at V and 2 bases at J, leaving 4 bases unmatched. Per the germline V gene, CDR1 is ENHRY and CDR2 is SYGVKD. The CDR3 spans 14 residues. Here the CDR3 reads CAISRTGSTDTQYF. The CDR3, as DNA: TGTGCCATCAGTAGGACAGGCTCCACAGATACGCAGTATTTT.

The chain carries TRBV4-1 and TRBJ1-5; D remains ambiguous. V was trimmed by 1 base and J by 7 bases, leaving 11 bases between them. Germline CDR1 reads MGHRA; CDR2 reads YSYEKL. The CDR3 is made up of 14 amino acids. The CDR3 sequence is CASSQAEGIQPQHF. Written as DNA, the CDR3 is TGCGCCAGCAGCCAAGCAGAAGGGATCCAGCCCCAGCATTTT.

The chain is built from TRBV10-3 and TRBJ2-7, with TRBD2 matching over 7 bases. The CDR3 loop spans 15 amino acids. The germline V gene has CDR1 ENHRY and CDR2 SYGVKD. V lost 5 bases to trimming and J lost 3 bases; unmatched junction nucleotides: 10. This CDR3 reads CAISSQGLSNYEQYF. Here the CDR3 DNA reads TGTGCCATCAGTTCTCAGGGACTATCCAACTACGAGCAGTACTTC.

In DNA form, the CDR3 reads TGCGCCAGAGGGCTCGCGACGGGGAGGGAGACCCAGTACTTC. This translates into CARGLATGRETQYF. V gene TRBV5-1 combines with J gene TRBJ2-5, with TRBD2 as a possible D gene (6 bases). The CDR3 spans 14 residues. CDR1 SGHRS and CDR2 YFSETQ come from the germline V gene. V dropped 8 bases and J dropped 5 bases, with 19 bases sitting between them.

This clone was counted between two and nine times. The rearrangement uses TRBV18 and TRBJ2-5, with a tentative D call TRBD2 (7 bases). Germline V CDR1 and CDR2: KGHSH, LQKENI. This CDR3 spans 15 amino acids. V was trimmed by 3 bases and J by 1 base, leaving 12 bases between them. In DNA form, the CDR3 reads TGTGCCAGCTCACCTTCGGGGGGCCTCCAAGAGACCCAGTACTTC. Its protein is CASSPSGGLQETQYF.

The chain carries TRBV5-1 and TRBJ1-6; D possibly corresponds to TRBD1 (6 bases). V was trimmed by 2 bases and J by 10 bases, leaving 13 bases between them. Germline CDR1 SGHRS, CDR2 YFSETQ. The CDR3 is 14 residues long. The CDR3 spells CASSLQGGASPLHF. The CDR3 DNA is TGCGCCAGCAGCTTACAGGGAGGTGCGTCACCCCTCCACTTT.

The chain is built from TRBV10-1 and TRBJ2-3; D is possibly TRBD1 or TRBD2 (5 bases each). The germline V gene has CDR1 WNHNN and CDR2 SYGVQD (reference sequence). V gave up 4 bases and J gave up 0 bases, with 14 bases separating them. The CDR3 spans 16 residues. CDR3 residues: CASSAGTEKSTDTQYF. The CDR3 DNA reads as TGCGCCAGCAGTGCCGGGACGGAAAAAAGCACAGATACGCAGTATTTT.

The chain is built from TRBV18 and TRBJ2-5, with D perhaps given as TRBD1 or TRBD2 (6 bases each). Germline assignment: CDR1 KGHSH and CDR2 LQKENI. There are 14 residues in the CDR3. Trimming pared 6 bases from V and 3 bases from J, leaving 14 bases between. CDR3 in DNA: TGTGCCAGCTCGGAGGGGGTGGTCAAAGAGACCCAGTACTTC. It yields the protein CASSEGVVKETQYF.

The chain is built from TRBV19 and TRBJ2-5, with 8 nucleotides matching TRBD2. CDR3 size: 13 residues. Germline V gene lookup returns CDR1 LNHDA and CDR2 SQIVND (reference sequence). V lost 3 bases to trimming and J lost 3 bases; unmatched junction nucleotides: 0. The CDR3 region is CASSISGEETQYF. The CDR3, as DNA: TGTGCCAGTAGTATTAGCGGGGAAGAGACCCAGTACTTC.

The rearrangement links TRBV30 to TRBJ2-7; TRBD2 matches 8 bases. Germline lookup yields CDR1 GTSNPN and CDR2 SVGIG (reference sequence). The trim removed 3 bases at V and 2 bases at J, leaving 6 bases unmatched. The length of the CDR3 is 14 residues. The CDR3 DNA is TGTGCCTGGAGCGGGACTAGTAGAACCTACGAGCAGTACTTC. Protein product: CAWSGTSRTYEQYF.

The rearrangement uses TRBV9 and TRBJ1-1; 7 bases match TRBD1. J gave up 5 bases and V 1 base, and 5 bases lay outside the gene matches. The CDR3 consists of 14 residues. Germline assignment: CDR1 SGDLS and CDR2 YYNGEE. The CDR3 region has the DNA TGTGCCAGCAGCGTACGGACAGGTAGTACTGAAGCTTTCTTT. Translating gives CASSVRTGSTEAFF.

This clone was detected a few times. V gene TRBV10-1 combines with J gene TRBJ2-7; D remains unclear. V was clipped by 1 base and J by 2 bases, with 6 bases between them. Germline CDR1 reads WNHNN; CDR2 reads SYGVQD (reference sequence). The CDR3 spans 13 residues. Here the CDR3 DNA reads TGCGCCAGCAGTGAGTACAGTACCTACGAGCAGTACTTC. Translated, it gives CASSEYSTYEQYF.

V gene TRBV6-6 combines with J gene TRBJ2-5; possibly TRBD1 or TRBD2 for D (7 bases each). Germline-derived CDR1 and CDR2 are MNHNY and SVGAGI (reference sequence). V was clipped by 4 bases and J by 4 bases, with 13 bases between them. The CDR3 extends over 14 amino acids. The CDR3 loop reads CASSSQGGGETQYF. The CDR3 DNA sequence: TGTGCCAGCAGTTCCCAGGGGGGGGGAGAGACCCAGTACTTC.

The rearrangement uses TRBV6-6 and TRBJ2-5; D may be TRBD1 (6 bases). The J call may be wrong; the DNA end is better matched by TRBJ2-7. This CDR3 has 14 residues. Germline V gives CDR1 MNHNY, CDR2 SVGAGI (reference sequence). CDR3 in DNA: TGTGCCAGCAGTTACCTGGACAGAGGAAACGAGCAGTACTTC. The encoded protein is CASSYLDRGNEQYF.

V gene TRBV2 combines with J gene TRBJ2-3; TRBD1 or TRBD2 may be the D gene (6 bases each). The V end lost 1 base, the J end lost 2 bases, and 10 bases lay between the germline ends. CDR1 SNHLY and CDR2 FYNNEI come from the germline V gene. There are 15 residues in the CDR3. The CDR3 sequence is CASSEEGGPTDTQYF. CDR3 bases: TGTGCCAGCAGTGAAGAGGGGGGCCCCACAGATACGCAGTATTTT.

The chain links TRBV5-1 to TRBJ2-5; 9 bases fit TRBD1. This CDR3 is built from 16 residues. The ends lost 4 bases at V and 5 bases at J; junction bases unmatched: 12. Germline V gene lookup returns CDR1 SGHRS and CDR2 YFSETQ. CDR3 residues: CASSKVTGGAGETQYF. CDR3 DNA: TGCGCCAGCAGCAAAGTTACAGGGGGCGCGGGGGAGACCCAGTACTTC.

The chain is built from TRBV7-2 and TRBJ2-7; 8 positions agree with TRBD2. V lost 4 bases, J lost 0 bases, and 8 bases stayed unmatched. Germline CDR1 and CDR2: SGHTA and FQGNSA. The length of the CDR3 is 16 residues. The CDR3 region is CASSSHGGEGSYEQYF. CDR3 sequence (DNA): TGTGCCAGCAGCTCCCACGGGGGGGAGGGCTCCTACGAGCAGTACTTC.

This CDR3 is CASSSRTGWNEKLFF. In DNA, the CDR3 is TGTGCCAGCAGCTCACGGACAGGCTGGAATGAAAAACTGTTTTTT. The chain carries TRBV7-2 and TRBJ1-4; 7 nucleotides agree with TRBD1. The V segment lost 4 bases and the J segment 5 bases; nucleotides outside the gene matches: 7. The CDR3 length is 15 residues. Per the germline V gene, CDR1 is SGHTA and CDR2 is FQGNSA.